These T cell receptor beta chains were read from a single sample in a study of fetal regulatory T cell absence and autoimmunity. Generated by immunoSEQ multiplex PCR, the TCRdb table keeps only in-frame clones and is missing some. The sample contains about 46,000 clones, around 83% of which appear only once. What was sequenced was cord blood. The receptor set was obtained from a newborn boy with IPEX syndrome. Each CDR3 is given with its conserved first and last residue. The D gene is left open where the match is weak. Not all rows give a size; the values are once, few, many and, for expanded clones, a class.

cdr3_aa: CASSLTSGGLSYEQYF; cdr3_nt: TGTGCCAGCAGCTTAACTAGCGGGGGACTTTCCTACGAGCAGTACTTC; clone_size: NA; d_call: TRBD2; v_call: TRBV7-2; j_call: TRBJ2-7
cdr3_aa: CASSLSMGLAYEQYF; cdr3_nt: TGTGCCAGCAGTTTATCGATGGGACTAGCCTACGAGCAGTACTTC; clone_size: few; d_call: TRBD2; v_call: TRBV27; j_call: TRBJ2-7
cdr3_aa: CASSGTKRGSSYEQYF; cdr3_nt: TGCGCCAGCAGCGGGACTAAGCGGGGATCCTCCTACGAGCAGTACTTC; clone_size: NA; d_call: TRBD2; v_call: TRBV5-1; j_call: TRBJ2-7
cdr3_aa: CASNRGFRTDTQYF; cdr3_nt: TGTGCCAGCAACAGGGGGTTTCGCACAGATACGCAGTATTTT; clone_size: NA; d_call: TRBD1; v_call: TRBV6-5; j_call: TRBJ2-3
cdr3_aa: CAWSYSGSTDTQYF; cdr3_nt: TGTGCCTGGAGTTATAGCGGGAGCACAGATACGCAGTATTTT; clone_size: NA; d_call: TRBD2; v_call: TRBV30; j_call: TRBJ2-3
cdr3_aa: CASSYSITDNNEKLFF; cdr3_nt: TGTGCCAGCAGTTACTCCATTACAGATAATAATGAAAAACTGTTTTTT; clone_size: NA; d_call: NA; v_call: TRBV6-5; j_call: TRBJ1-4
cdr3_aa: CASSLDPVSYEQYF; cdr3_nt: TGCGCCAGCAGCTTGGATCCGGTCTCCTACGAGCAGTACTTC; clone_size: few; d_call: NA; v_call: TRBV5-1; j_call: TRBJ2-7
cdr3_aa: CASSLTGTGGNEQYF; cdr3_nt: TGTGCCAGCAGTTTAACCGGGACAGGGGGAAATGAGCAGTACTTC; clone_size: once; d_call: TRBD1; v_call: TRBV27; j_call: TRBJ2-7
cdr3_aa: CASRGLAGGRTQYF; cdr3_nt: TGTGCCAGCAGAGGGTTAGCGGGGGGGCGGACGCAGTATTTT; clone_size: NA; d_call: TRBD2; v_call: TRBV7-2; j_call: TRBJ2-3
cdr3_aa: CASSFGSRDYTEAFF; cdr3_nt: TGTGCCAGCAGCTTCGGGTCCCGGGATTACACTGAAGCTTTCTTT; clone_size: NA; d_call: NA; v_call: TRBV7-2; j_call: TRBJ1-1
cdr3_aa: CASWTGNGYTF; cdr3_nt: TGTGCCAGCTGGACAGGGAATGGCTACACCTTC; clone_size: NA; d_call: TRBD1; v_call: TRBV25-1; j_call: TRBJ1-2
cdr3_aa: CASSSGRPYGYTF; cdr3_nt: TGTGCCAGCAGCTCAGGACGGCCCTATGGCTACACCTTC; clone_size: NA; d_call: NA; v_call: TRBV7-2; j_call: TRBJ1-2
cdr3_aa: CASSLDRSSYEQYF; cdr3_nt: TGCGCCAGCAGCTTGGACAGGAGCTCCTACGAGCAGTACTTC; clone_size: NA; d_call: NA; v_call: TRBV5-1; j_call: TRBJ2-7
cdr3_aa: CASSLAGGETQYF; cdr3_nt: TGTGCCAGCAGCTTAGCGGGGGGAGAGACCCAGTACTTC; clone_size: NA; d_call: NA; v_call: TRBV7-9; j_call: TRBJ2-5
cdr3_aa: CASSQWNTGELFF; cdr3_nt: TGTGCCAGCAGCCAGTGGAACACCGGGGAGCTGTTTTTT; clone_size: NA; d_call: NA; v_call: TRBV14; j_call: TRBJ2-2
cdr3_aa: CASSLSPGQPYEQYF; cdr3_nt: TGTGCCAGCAGTTTATCGCCGGGTCAGCCTTACGAGCAGTACTTC; clone_size: NA; d_call: NA; v_call: TRBV27; j_call: TRBJ2-7
cdr3_aa: CARSLPRDTKAFF; cdr3_nt: TGTGCCAGAAGCCTACCCCGGGACACTAAAGCTTTCTTT; clone_size: NA; d_call: NA; v_call: TRBV5-3; j_call: TRBJ1-1
cdr3_aa: CASSPTDNQAGELFF; cdr3_nt: TGCGCCAGCAGCCCGACAGACAACCAAGCCGGGGAGCTGTTTTTT; clone_size: NA; d_call: NA; v_call: TRBV5-1; j_call: TRBJ2-2
cdr3_aa: CASSQAPGPSGDSPLHF; cdr3_nt: TGCGCCAGCAGCCAAGCCCCCGGGCCATCAGGGGATTCACCCCTCCACTTT; clone_size: NA; d_call: NA; v_call: TRBV4-3; j_call: TRBJ1-6
cdr3_aa: CASSLVVGGPADTQYF; cdr3_nt: TGCGCCAGCAGCTTGGTGGTGGGAGGGCCCGCAGATACGCAGTATTTT; clone_size: NA; d_call: TRBD2; v_call: TRBV5-1; j_call: TRBJ2-3
cdr3_aa: CASSPPVGPNNEQFF; cdr3_nt: TGTGCCAGCTCACCACCGGTGGGGCCTAACAATGAGCAGTTCTTC; clone_size: NA; d_call: NA; v_call: TRBV18; j_call: TRBJ2-1
cdr3_aa: CASSPLATSYEQYF; cdr3_nt: TGTGCCAGCAGCCCCTTAGCGACCAGCTACGAGCAGTACTTC; clone_size: few; d_call: NA; v_call: TRBV7-2; j_call: TRBJ2-7
cdr3_aa: CASSLAGAYEQYF; cdr3_nt: TGTGCCAGCAGTTTAGCAGGGGCCTACGAGCAGTACTTC; clone_size: NA; d_call: NA; v_call: TRBV27; j_call: TRBJ2-7
cdr3_aa: CASSLPTGTNNIQYF; cdr3_nt: TGCGCCAGCAGCCTCCCGACAGGGACGAATAACATTCAGTACTTC; clone_size: NA; d_call: TRBD1; v_call: TRBV5-1; j_call: TRBJ2-4
cdr3_aa: CSGLGDREVKGSYNEQFF; cdr3_nt: TGCAGCGGACTTGGGGACAGGGAGGTGAAAGGCTCCTACAATGAGCAGTTCTTC; clone_size: NA; d_call: TRBD1; v_call: TRBV29-1; j_call: TRBJ2-1
cdr3_aa: CASSSTGGQETQYF; cdr3_nt: TGTGCCAGCAGTTCCACGGGAGGTCAAGAGACCCAGTACTTC; clone_size: NA; d_call: TRBD2; v_call: TRBV6-5; j_call: TRBJ2-5
cdr3_aa: CASSVGARTGNTEAFF; cdr3_nt: TGTGCCAGCAGCGTAGGAGCGAGAACGGGGAACACTGAAGCTTTCTTT; clone_size: NA; d_call: NA; v_call: TRBV9; j_call: TRBJ1-1
cdr3_aa: CASSWTGGEQYF; cdr3_nt: TGCGCCAGCAGCTGGACAGGGGGCGAGCAGTACTTC; clone_size: NA; d_call: TRBD1; v_call: TRBV5-1; j_call: TRBJ2-7
cdr3_aa: CASSSDSYEQYF; cdr3_nt: TGCGCCAGCAGCTCGGACTCCTACGAGCAGTACTTC; clone_size: NA; d_call: NA; v_call: TRBV5-1; j_call: TRBJ2-7
cdr3_aa: CASSLRTAVSGNTIYF; cdr3_nt: TGTGCCAGCAGCTTACGCACCGCTGTCTCTGGAAACACCATATATTTT; clone_size: NA; d_call: NA; v_call: TRBV7-8; j_call: TRBJ1-3
cdr3_aa: CASSWTGTDTYEQYF; cdr3_nt: TGTGCCAGCAGTTGGACCGGGACGGACACCTACGAGCAGTACTTC; clone_size: NA; d_call: NA; v_call: TRBV2; j_call: TRBJ2-7
cdr3_aa: CASSLTGPNSPLHF; cdr3_nt: TGCGCCAGCAGCTTGACAGGGCCCAATTCACCCCTCCACTTT; clone_size: NA; d_call: NA; v_call: TRBV5-1; j_call: TRBJ1-6
cdr3_aa: CASSHYGGSTDTQYF; cdr3_nt: TGCGCCAGCAGCCACTATGGCGGGAGCACAGATACGCAGTATTTT; clone_size: NA; d_call: NA; v_call: TRBV4-1; j_call: TRBJ2-3
cdr3_aa: CASSASGQANNEQFF; cdr3_nt: TGTGCCAGCAGTGCCTCGGGACAGGCAAACAATGAGCAGTTCTTC; clone_size: once; d_call: TRBD1; v_call: TRBV6-5; j_call: TRBJ2-1
cdr3_aa: CASSLGLAGGGCHF; cdr3_nt: TGTGCCAGCAGCTTAGGACTAGCGGGAGGTGGATGCCACTTC; clone_size: NA; d_call: TRBD2; v_call: TRBV13; j_call: TRBJ2-5
cdr3_aa: CASSSGDLGTQYF; cdr3_nt: TGTGCCAGCTCATCAGGGGATCTGGGGACCCAGTACTTC; clone_size: NA; d_call: NA; v_call: TRBV18; j_call: TRBJ2-5
cdr3_aa: CASSGTSGYEQYF; cdr3_nt: TGTGCCAGCAGTGGGACTAGCGGGTACGAGCAGTACTTC; clone_size: NA; d_call: TRBD2; v_call: TRBV6-1; j_call: TRBJ2-7
cdr3_aa: CASSLALAGGGYNEQFF; cdr3_nt: TGCGCCAGCAGCTTGGCCTTAGCGGGAGGGGGTTACAATGAGCAGTTCTTC; clone_size: NA; d_call: TRBD2; v_call: TRBV5-1; j_call: TRBJ2-1
cdr3_aa: CASSIGGGSYNSPLHF; cdr3_nt: TGTGCCAGTAGTATAGGAGGGGGCTCCTATAATTCACCCCTCCACTTT; clone_size: NA; d_call: NA; v_call: TRBV19; j_call: TRBJ1-6
cdr3_aa: CASSQSRGDTQYF; cdr3_nt: TGTGCCAGCAGCCAATCCCGGGGAGATACGCAGTATTTT; clone_size: few; d_call: NA; v_call: TRBV16; j_call: TRBJ2-3
cdr3_aa: CASSPPYTGGTEAFF; cdr3_nt: TGTGCCAGCAGTCCTCCTTATACAGGGGGCACTGAAGCTTTCTTT; clone_size: NA; d_call: TRBD1; v_call: TRBV7-9; j_call: TRBJ1-1
cdr3_aa: CASTQESVTNTGELFF; cdr3_nt: TGTGCCAGCACCCAAGAGTCAGTTACGAACACCGGGGAGCTGTTTTTT; clone_size: NA; d_call: NA; v_call: TRBV21-1; j_call: TRBJ2-2
cdr3_aa: CASSLVWTSGKSSYEQYF; cdr3_nt: TGTGCCAGCAGCTTAGTGTGGACTAGCGGGAAGAGCTCCTACGAGCAGTACTTC; clone_size: NA; d_call: TRBD2; v_call: TRBV7-9; j_call: TRBJ2-7
cdr3_aa: CASSPSGVYEQYF; cdr3_nt: TGTGCCAGCTCACCTAGCGGGGTCTACGAGCAGTACTTC; clone_size: once; d_call: TRBD2; v_call: TRBV18; j_call: TRBJ2-7
cdr3_aa: CASSLGTGGGQPQHF; cdr3_nt: TGCGCCAGCAGCTTGGGGACAGGGGGAGGTCAGCCCCAGCATTTT; clone_size: few; d_call: TRBD1; v_call: TRBV5-1; j_call: TRBJ1-5
cdr3_aa: CASSSGTGGFYGYTF; cdr3_nt: TGTGCCAGCAGTTCCGGGACAGGGGGTTTCTATGGCTACACCTTC; clone_size: NA; d_call: TRBD1; v_call: TRBV27; j_call: TRBJ1-2
cdr3_aa: CASSGPGATRERNEQFF; cdr3_nt: TGTGCCAGCAGTGGGCCAGGGGCGACGCGGGAGAGGAATGAGCAGTTCTTC; clone_size: NA; d_call: NA; v_call: TRBV6-1; j_call: TRBJ2-1
cdr3_aa: CASSQRLAGAPETQYF; cdr3_nt: TGCGCCAGCAGCCAGCGACTAGCGGGGGCCCCAGAGACCCAGTACTTC; clone_size: NA; d_call: TRBD2; v_call: TRBV4-3; j_call: TRBJ2-5
cdr3_aa: CASSRSYSWETQYF; cdr3_nt: TGTGCCAGCAGCCGGAGTTACAGTTGGGAGACCCAGTACTTC; clone_size: NA; d_call: NA; v_call: TRBV14; j_call: TRBJ2-5
cdr3_aa: CASSYTYKISEAFF; cdr3_nt: TGTGCCAGCAGTTACACATACAAAATCAGTGAAGCTTTCTTT; clone_size: NA; d_call: NA; v_call: TRBV6-5; j_call: TRBJ1-1
cdr3_aa: CASSSELGASTDTQYF; cdr3_nt: TGTGCCAGCAGTTCAGAACTAGGTGCTAGCACAGATACGCAGTATTTT; clone_size: once; d_call: NA; v_call: TRBV27; j_call: TRBJ2-3
cdr3_aa: CAGVQGSNSPLHF; cdr3_nt: TGTGCCGGGGTACAGGGTAGTAATTCACCCCTCCACTTT; clone_size: few; d_call: NA; v_call: TRBV30; j_call: TRBJ1-6
cdr3_aa: CASSRDYPDADTQYF; cdr3_nt: TGTGCCAGCAGCCGGGACTACCCTGACGCAGATACGCAGTATTTT; clone_size: NA; d_call: TRBD2; v_call: TRBV5-4; j_call: TRBJ2-3